Below, one T cell receptor (beta chain) is given with its context. This record belongs to a study of PD-1 blockade in mismatch repair-deficient tumors. This CDR3 is built from 14 residues. CDR1 is SGHTA, CDR2 FQGNSA, per germline. Trimming shortened V by 5 bases and J by 5 bases, and 16 bases separated the two germline ends. The repertoire was sequenced with immunoSEQ multiplex PCR; TCRdb's copy has only in-frame clones and lacks some. The sample shows around 23,000 clones, 83% of them seen only once. This receptor was taken from an adult with mismatch repair-deficient cancer. The specimen comprised peripheral blood, sampled 12 weeks after starting pembrolizumab. This chain uses TRBV7-2 with TRBJ2-7; D is perhaps TRBD2 (6 bases). The CDR3 here is CASSLRERPDEQYF. The CDR3 nucleotides read TGTGCCAGCAGCCTCCGGGAGAGACCTGACGAGCAGTACTTC.